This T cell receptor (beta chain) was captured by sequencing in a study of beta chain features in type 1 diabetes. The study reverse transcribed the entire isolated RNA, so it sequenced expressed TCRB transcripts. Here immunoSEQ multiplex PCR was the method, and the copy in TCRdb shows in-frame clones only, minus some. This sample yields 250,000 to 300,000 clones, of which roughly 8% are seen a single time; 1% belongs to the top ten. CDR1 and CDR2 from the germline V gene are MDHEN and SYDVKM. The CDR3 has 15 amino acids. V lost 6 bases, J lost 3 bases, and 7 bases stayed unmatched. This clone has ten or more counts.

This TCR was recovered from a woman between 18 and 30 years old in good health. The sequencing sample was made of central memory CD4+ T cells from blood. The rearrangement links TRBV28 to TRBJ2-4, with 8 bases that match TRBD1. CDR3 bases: TGTGCCAGCAGCCGACCCGGGACAGGCAAAAACATTCAGTACTTC. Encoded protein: CASSRPGTGKNIQYF.